The table lists the clone carrying this TCR beta chain with a few counts. The antigen is unknown. This entry comes from a study of regulatory T cells in long-lasting Graves disease. The study, taken as a whole, reports: Graves' patients with persistent disease showed TCR diversity lower than patients newly diagnosed.

According to the study, TCR beta libraries were built with iRepertoire HTBI primers and CDR3-region Arm-PCR. In TCRdb, the multiplex PCR reads were re-called with MiXCR into one record per CDR3 protein. The sample lists about 620,000 distinct CDR3 sequences, about 15% occurring once. The time point: newly diagnosed GD, antithyroid drugs for less than 3 months. There was RNA extracted from PBMCs, and the TCR library was made from it. These data were also filed under a second study, of T cells in Graves' hyperthyroidism and ophthalmopathy.

The receptor was isolated from a woman in her 30s with Graves disease. Specimen: peripheral blood mononuclear cells (PBMCs), collected at new diagnosis, from a patient treated with antithyroid drugs.

The CDR3 here is CATSRDLGSPLHF. CDR3 DNA sequence: TGTGCCACCAGCAGAGATTTGGGTTCACCCCTCCACTTT. The chain links TRBV15 to TRBJ1-6; D gene unclear. The V end lost 0 bases, the J end lost 9 bases, and 6 bases lay between the germline ends. The length of the CDR3 is 13 residues. Germline V lookup: CDR1 LNHNV, CDR2 YYDKDF (reference sequence). Full variable domain (outside the CDR3, taken from reference TRBV15 and TRBJ1-6): DAMVIQNPRYQVTQFGKPVTLSCSQTLNHNVMYWYQQKSSQAPKLLFHYYDKDFNNEADTPDNFQSRRPNTSFCFLDIRSPGLGDTAMYLCATSRDLGSPLHFGNGTRLTVT.